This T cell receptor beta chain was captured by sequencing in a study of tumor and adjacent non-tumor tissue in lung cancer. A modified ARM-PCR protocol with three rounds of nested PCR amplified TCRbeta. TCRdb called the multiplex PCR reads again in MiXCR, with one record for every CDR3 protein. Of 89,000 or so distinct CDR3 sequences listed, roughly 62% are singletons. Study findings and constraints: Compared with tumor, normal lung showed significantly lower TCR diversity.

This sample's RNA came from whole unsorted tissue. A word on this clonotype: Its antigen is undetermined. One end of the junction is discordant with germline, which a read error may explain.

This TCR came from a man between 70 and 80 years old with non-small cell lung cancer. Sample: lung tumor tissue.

The DNA for the CDR3 is TGTGCCGGCAGCCTACTAGTTTACAATGAGCGGTTCTTT. Its translation is CAGSLLVYNERFF. The chain couples TRBV6-1 to TRBJ2-1; TRBD2 might be the D (5 bases). The CDR3 contains 13 residues. Germline assignment: CDR1 MNHNS and CDR2 SASEGT.